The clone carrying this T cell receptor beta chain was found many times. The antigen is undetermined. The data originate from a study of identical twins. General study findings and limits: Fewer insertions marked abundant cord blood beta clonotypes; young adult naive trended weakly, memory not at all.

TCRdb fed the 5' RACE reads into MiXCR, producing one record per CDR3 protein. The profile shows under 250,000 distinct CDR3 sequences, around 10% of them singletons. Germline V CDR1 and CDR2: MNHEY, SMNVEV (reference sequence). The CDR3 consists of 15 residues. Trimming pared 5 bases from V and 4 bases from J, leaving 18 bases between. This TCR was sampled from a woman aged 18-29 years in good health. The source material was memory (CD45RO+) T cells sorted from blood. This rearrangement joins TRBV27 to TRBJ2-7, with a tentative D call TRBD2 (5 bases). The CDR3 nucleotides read TGTGCCAGCAGTCTGATCGGACTTTCAATATACGAGCAGTACTTC. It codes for CASSLIGLSIYEQYF.